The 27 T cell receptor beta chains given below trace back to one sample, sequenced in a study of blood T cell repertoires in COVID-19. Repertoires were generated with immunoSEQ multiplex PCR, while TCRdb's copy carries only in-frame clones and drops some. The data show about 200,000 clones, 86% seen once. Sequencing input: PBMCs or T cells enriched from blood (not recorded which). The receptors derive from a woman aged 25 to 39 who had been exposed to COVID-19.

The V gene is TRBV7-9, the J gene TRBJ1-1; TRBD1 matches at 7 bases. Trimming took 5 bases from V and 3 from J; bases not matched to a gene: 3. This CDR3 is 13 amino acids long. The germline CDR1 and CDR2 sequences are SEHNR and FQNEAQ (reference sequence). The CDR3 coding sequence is TGTGCCAGCAGCACAGGGGTGGACACTGAAGCTTTCTTT. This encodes CASSTGVDTEAFF.

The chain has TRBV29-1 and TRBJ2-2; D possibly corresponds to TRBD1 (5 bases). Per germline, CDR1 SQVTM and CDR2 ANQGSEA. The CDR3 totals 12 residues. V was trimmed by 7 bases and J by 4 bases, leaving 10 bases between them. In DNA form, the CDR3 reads TGCAGCGCCCAGGGCCCCACCGGGGAGCTGTTTTTT. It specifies CSAQGPTGELFF.

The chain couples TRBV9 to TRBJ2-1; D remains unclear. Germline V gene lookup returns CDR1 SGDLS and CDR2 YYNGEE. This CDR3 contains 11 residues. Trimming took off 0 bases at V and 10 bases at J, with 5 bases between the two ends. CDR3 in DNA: TGTGCCAGCAGCGTAGATACAGAGCAGTTCTTC. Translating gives CASSVDTEQFF.

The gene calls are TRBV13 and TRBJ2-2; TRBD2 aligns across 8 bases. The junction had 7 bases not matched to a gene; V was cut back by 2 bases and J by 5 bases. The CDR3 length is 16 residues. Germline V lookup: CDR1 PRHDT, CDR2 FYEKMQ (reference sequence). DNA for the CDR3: TGTGCCAGCAGCTTAAGAGGACTAGCAAGAACCGGGGAGCTGTTTTTT. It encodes CASSLRGLARTGELFF.

CDR3 sequence reads: CASSFSGLTEAFF. CDR3 nucleotide sequence: TGTGCCAGCAGCTTCTCAGGCCTCACTGAAGCTTTCTTT. The genes are TRBV7-3 and TRBJ1-1; D not resolved. Germline lookup yields CDR1 SGHTA and CDR2 FQGTGA. Deletions cut 3 bases from V and 4 bases from J, with 9 bases between. CDR3 length: 13 amino acids. Looking up the rest from reference TRBV7-3 and TRBJ1-1 gives the full variable domain: GAGVSQTPSNKVTEKGKYVELRCDPISGHTALYWYRQSLGQGPEFLIYFQGTGAADDSGLPNDRFFAVRPEGSVSTLKIQRTERGDSAVYLCASSFSGLTEAFFGQGTRLTVV.

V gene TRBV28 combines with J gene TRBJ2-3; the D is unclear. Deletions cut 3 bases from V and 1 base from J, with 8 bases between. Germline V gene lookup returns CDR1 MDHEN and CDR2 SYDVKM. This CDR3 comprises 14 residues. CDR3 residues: CASSLPRRTDTQYF. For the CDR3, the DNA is TGTGCCAGCAGTTTGCCGCGCCGCACAGATACGCAGTATTTT.

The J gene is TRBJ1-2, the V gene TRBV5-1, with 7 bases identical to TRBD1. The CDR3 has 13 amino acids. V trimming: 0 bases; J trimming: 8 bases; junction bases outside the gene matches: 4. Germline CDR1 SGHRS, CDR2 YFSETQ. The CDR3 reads CASSLGTGEGYTF. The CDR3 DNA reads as TGCGCCAGCAGCTTGGGTACAGGGGAAGGCTACACCTTC.

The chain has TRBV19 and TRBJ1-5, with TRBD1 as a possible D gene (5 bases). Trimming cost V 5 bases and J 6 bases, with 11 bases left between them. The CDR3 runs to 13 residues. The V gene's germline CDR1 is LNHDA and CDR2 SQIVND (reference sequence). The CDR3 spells CASSFRGSQPQHF. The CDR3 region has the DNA TGTGCCAGTAGTTTCCGGGGGAGTCAGCCCCAGCATTTT.

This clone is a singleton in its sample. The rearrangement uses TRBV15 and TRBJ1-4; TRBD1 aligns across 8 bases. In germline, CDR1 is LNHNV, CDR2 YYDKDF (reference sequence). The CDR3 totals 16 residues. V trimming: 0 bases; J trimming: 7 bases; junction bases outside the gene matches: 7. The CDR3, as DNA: TGTGCCACCAGCAGAGATTATCAGGGGGCAGGTGAAAAACTGTTTTTT. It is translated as CATSRDYQGAGEKLFF. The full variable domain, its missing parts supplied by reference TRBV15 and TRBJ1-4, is DAMVIQNPRYQVTQFGKPVTLSCSQTLNHNVMYWYQQKSSQAPKLLFHYYDKDFNNEADTPDNFQSRRPNTSFCFLDIRSPGLGDTAMYLCATSRDYQGAGEKLFFGSGTQLSVL.

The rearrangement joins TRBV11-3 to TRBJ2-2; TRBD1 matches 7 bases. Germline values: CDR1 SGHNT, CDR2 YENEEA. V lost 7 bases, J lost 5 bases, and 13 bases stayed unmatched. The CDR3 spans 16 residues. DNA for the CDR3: TGTGCCAGCACCAGACCGGGACAGATCTTAACCGGGGAGCTGTTTTTT. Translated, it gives CASTRPGQILTGELFF.

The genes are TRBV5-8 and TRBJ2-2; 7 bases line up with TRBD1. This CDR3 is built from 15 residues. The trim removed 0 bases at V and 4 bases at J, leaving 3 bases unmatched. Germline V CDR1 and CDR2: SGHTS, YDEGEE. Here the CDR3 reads CASSLDTGVTGELFF. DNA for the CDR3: TGTGCCAGCAGCTTGGACACAGGGGTCACCGGGGAGCTGTTTTTT.

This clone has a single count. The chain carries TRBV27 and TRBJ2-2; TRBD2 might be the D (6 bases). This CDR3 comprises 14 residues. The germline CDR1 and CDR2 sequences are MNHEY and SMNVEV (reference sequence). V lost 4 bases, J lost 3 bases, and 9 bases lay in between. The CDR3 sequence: CASSYGTYTGELFF. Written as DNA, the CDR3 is TGTGCCAGCAGTTACGGGACTTACACCGGGGAGCTGTTTTTT.

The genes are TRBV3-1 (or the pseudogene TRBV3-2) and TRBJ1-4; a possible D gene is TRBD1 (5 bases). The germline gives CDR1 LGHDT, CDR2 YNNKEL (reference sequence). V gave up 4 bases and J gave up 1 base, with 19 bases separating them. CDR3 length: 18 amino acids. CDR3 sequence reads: CASSRHQGGRRTNEKLFF. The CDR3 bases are TGTGCCAGCAGCCGTCATCAGGGCGGCCGTAGAACTAATGAAAAACTGTTTTTT.

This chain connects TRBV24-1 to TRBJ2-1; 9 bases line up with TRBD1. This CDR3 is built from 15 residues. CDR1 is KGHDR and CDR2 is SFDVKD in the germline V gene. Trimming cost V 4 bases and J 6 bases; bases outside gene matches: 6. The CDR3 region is CATSDPGQGVNEQFF. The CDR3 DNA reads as TGTGCCACCAGTGACCCGGGACAGGGAGTCAATGAGCAGTTCTTC.

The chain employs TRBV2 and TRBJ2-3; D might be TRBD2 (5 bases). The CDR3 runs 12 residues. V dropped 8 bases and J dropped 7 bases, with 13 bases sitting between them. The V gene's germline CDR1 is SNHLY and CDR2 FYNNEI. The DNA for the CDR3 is TGTGCCAGCTCCCAGGAGGCATATACGCAGTATTTT. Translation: CASSQEAYTQYF. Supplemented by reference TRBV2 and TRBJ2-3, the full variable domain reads EPEVTQTPSHQVTQMGQEVILRCVPISNHLYFYWYRQILGQKVEFLVSFYNNEISEKSEIFDDQFSVERPDGSNFTLKIRSTKLEDSAMYFCASSQEAYTQYFGPGTRLTVL.

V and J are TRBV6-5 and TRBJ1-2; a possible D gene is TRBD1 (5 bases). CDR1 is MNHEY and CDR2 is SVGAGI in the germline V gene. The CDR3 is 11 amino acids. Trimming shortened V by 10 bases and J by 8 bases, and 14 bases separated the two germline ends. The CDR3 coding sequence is TGTGCCACCGGGACTTCAGTAGGCTACACCTTC. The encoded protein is CATGTSVGYTF.

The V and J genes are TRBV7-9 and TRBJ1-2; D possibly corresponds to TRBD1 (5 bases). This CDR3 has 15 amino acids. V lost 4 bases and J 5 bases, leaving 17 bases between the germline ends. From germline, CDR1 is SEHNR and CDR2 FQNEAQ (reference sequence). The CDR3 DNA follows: TGTGCCAGCAGCTGGGGGGAGGGGCTAGAGTATGGCTACACCTTC. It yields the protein CASSWGEGLEYGYTF.

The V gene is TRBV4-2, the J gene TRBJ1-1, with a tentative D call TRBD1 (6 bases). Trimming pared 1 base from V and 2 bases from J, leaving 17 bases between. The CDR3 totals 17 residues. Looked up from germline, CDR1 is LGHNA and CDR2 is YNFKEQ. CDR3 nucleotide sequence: TGTGCCAGCAGCCAAGGGTCAGGGACAAGACTAAACACTGAAGCTTTCTTT. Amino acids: CASSQGSGTRLNTEAFF.

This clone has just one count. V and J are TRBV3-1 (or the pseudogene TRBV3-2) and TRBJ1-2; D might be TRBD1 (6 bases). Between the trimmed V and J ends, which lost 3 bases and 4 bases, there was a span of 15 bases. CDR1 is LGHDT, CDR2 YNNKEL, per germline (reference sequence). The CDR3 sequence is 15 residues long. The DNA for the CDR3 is TGTGCCAGCAGCCACGCCCCCGGGACAACCTATGGCTACACCTTC. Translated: CASSHAPGTTYGYTF.

This chain's CDR3 is CASSADDRLTYEQYF. The CDR3 bases are TGTGCCAGCAGTGCCGACGACAGATTAACCTACGAGCAGTACTTC. The chain joins TRBV28 to TRBJ2-7; D might be TRBD1 (5 bases). This CDR3 spans 15 amino acids. The V gene lost 5 bases and the J gene lost 2 bases, with 16 bases spanning the gap. The germline gives CDR1 MDHEN, CDR2 SYDVKM.

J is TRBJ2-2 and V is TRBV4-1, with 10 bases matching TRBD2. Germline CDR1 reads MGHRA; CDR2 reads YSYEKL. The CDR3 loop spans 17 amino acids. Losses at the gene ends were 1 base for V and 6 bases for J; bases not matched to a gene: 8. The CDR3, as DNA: TGCGCCAGCAGCCAAGGGGTGAGCGGGGGGGCCCCCGGGGAGCTGTTTTTT. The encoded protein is CASSQGVSGGAPGELFF.

The CDR3 protein is CASSELAGPDTQYF. The CDR3 nucleotides read TGCGCCAGCAGCGAATTAGCGGGGCCGGATACGCAGTATTTT. This sequence joins TRBV5-1 and TRBJ2-3; 8 positions agree with TRBD2. The germline CDR1 and CDR2 sequences are SGHRS and YFSETQ. V lost 4 bases and J lost 6; bases outside the gene matches: 7. The CDR3 sequence is 14 residues long. Looking up the rest from reference TRBV5-1 and TRBJ2-3 gives the full variable domain: KAGVTQTPRYLIKTRGQQVTLSCSPISGHRSVSWYQQTPGQGLQFLFEYFSETQRNKGNFPGRFSGRQFSNSRSEMNVSTLELGDSALYLCASSELAGPDTQYFGPGTRLTVL.

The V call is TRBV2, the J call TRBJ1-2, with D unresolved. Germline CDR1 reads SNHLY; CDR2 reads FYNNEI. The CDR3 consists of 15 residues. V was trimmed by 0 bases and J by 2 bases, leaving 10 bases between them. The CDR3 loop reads CASSEADLGNYGYTF. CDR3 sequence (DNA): TGTGCCAGCAGTGAAGCGGACTTAGGGAACTATGGCTACACCTTC. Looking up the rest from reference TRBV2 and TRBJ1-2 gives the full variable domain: EPEVTQTPSHQVTQMGQEVILRCVPISNHLYFYWYRQILGQKVEFLVSFYNNEISEKSEIFDDQFSVERPDGSNFTLKIRSTKLEDSAMYFCASSEADLGNYGYTFGSGTRLTVV.

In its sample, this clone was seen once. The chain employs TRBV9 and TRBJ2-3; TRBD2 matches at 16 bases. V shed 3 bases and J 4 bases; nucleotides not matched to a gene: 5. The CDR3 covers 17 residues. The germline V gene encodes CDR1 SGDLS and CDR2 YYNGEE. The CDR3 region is CASSAGLAGGQADTQYF. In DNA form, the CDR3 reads TGTGCCAGCAGCGCGGGACTAGCGGGGGGGCAGGCAGATACGCAGTATTTT.

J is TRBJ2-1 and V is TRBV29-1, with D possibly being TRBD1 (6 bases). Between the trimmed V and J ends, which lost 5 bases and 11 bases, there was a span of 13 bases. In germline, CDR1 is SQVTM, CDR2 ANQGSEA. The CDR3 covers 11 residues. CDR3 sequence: CSVTRGLQQFF. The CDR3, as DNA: TGCAGCGTTACCAGGGGCCTTCAGCAGTTCTTC.

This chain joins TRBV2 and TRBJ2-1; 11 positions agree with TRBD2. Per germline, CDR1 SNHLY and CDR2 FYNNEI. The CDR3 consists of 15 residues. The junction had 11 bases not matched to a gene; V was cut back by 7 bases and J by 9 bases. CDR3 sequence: CASMGLAGGSGEQFF. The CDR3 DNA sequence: TGTGCCAGCATGGGGCTAGCGGGGGGATCCGGTGAGCAGTTCTTC.

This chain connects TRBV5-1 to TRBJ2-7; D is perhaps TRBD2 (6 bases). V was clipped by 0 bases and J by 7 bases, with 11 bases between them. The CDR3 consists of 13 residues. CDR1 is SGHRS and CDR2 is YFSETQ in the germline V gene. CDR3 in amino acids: CASSLVGGPEQYF. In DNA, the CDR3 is TGCGCCAGCAGCTTGGTCGGGGGTCCGGAGCAGTACTTC.